This entry lists 20 T cell receptor beta chains sequenced from one sample in a study of T-cell reconstitution after alpha-beta-depleted transplantation in children. The TCRbeta library was prepared with unique molecular identifiers. TCRdb re-called the PCR reads through MiXCR, storing one row per CDR3 protein. Seen here are a few hundred thousand distinct CDR3 sequences, 10% to 15% observed once, and the top ten hold about 2.2%. The sample in question was PBMCs, mostly from graft donor cells, obtained 360 days after TCRalphabeta/CD19-depleted stem cell transplant. These receptor sequences come from a male patient younger than 18 who had a stem cell transplant for acute myeloid leukemia, so the T cells may come from the graft donor.

This clonotype was observed a handful of times. The chain is built from TRBV20-1 and TRBJ2-1; 9 positions match TRBD2. V shed 8 bases and J 5 bases; nucleotides not matched to a gene: 16. CDR3 length: 16 residues. Germline V CDR1 and CDR2: DFQATT, SNEGSKA (reference sequence). CDR3 sequence (DNA): TGCAGTTCGGGACTAGCCTGGCTTAATGTCAACAATGAGCAGTTCTTC. It translates to CSSGLAWLNVNNEQFF.

The table lists this clonotype with a few counts. The chain couples TRBV7-2 to TRBJ2-4, with D maybe TRBD1 (6 bases). V gave up 5 bases and J gave up 9 bases, with 23 bases separating them. The CDR3 is 16 residues long. Germline V lookup: CDR1 SGHTA, CDR2 FQGNSA. The CDR3 sequence is CASSAKSTGPLGIQYF. CDR3 bases: TGTGCCAGCAGCGCAAAATCAACAGGGCCCCTTGGCATTCAGTACTTC.

This clonotype has a handful of counts. V and J are TRBV4-3 and TRBJ2-7; 13 nucleotides align to TRBD2. J was trimmed by 6 bases and V by 2 bases; bases with no gene match: 4. Germline V gene lookup returns CDR1 LGHNA and CDR2 YSLEER. This CDR3 has 15 residues. The CDR3 DNA reads as TGCGCCAGCAGCCAAATTGGGACTAGCGGGACCGAGCAGTACTTC. Encoded protein: CASSQIGTSGTEQYF.

This clonotype was observed a handful of times. The chain recombines TRBV7-8 with TRBJ2-7, with a possible D match to TRBD1 (5 bases). Per the germline V gene, CDR1 is SGHVS and CDR2 is FQNEAQ. Trimming removed 5 bases from V and 3 bases from J, with 17 bases in between. The CDR3 covers 15 residues. This CDR3 is CASSAQTVIVYEQYF. For the CDR3, the DNA is TGTGCCAGCAGCGCCCAGACAGTAATAGTCTACGAGCAGTACTTC.

This clonotype was found many times. J is TRBJ2-3 and V is TRBV29-1; D is ambiguous. The CDR3 runs to 12 residues. The V and J ends lost 4 bases and 10 bases respectively, with 15 bases between them. Germline V CDR1 and CDR2: SQVTM, ANQGSEA. CDR3 sequence: CSVAQPPQPQYF. In DNA, the CDR3 is TGCAGCGTTGCGCAGCCCCCACAACCGCAGTATTTT.

This clonotype was picked up many times. V and J are TRBV4-2 and TRBJ2-1; 7 nucleotides agree with TRBD2. Unmatched junction bases numbered 4, after V lost 2 bases and J lost 6 bases. The CDR3 contains 14 residues. Germline-derived CDR1 and CDR2 are LGHNA and YNFKEQ. The CDR3 loop reads CASSQTGTTNEQFF. DNA for the CDR3: TGTGCCAGCAGCCAAACCGGGACTACCAATGAGCAGTTCTTC.

In this sample, this clonotype turned up once. This chain uses TRBV18 with TRBJ2-1; 8 positions agree with TRBD2. Germline values: CDR1 KGHSH, CDR2 LQKENI. The CDR3 contains 16 residues. V shed 3 bases and J 6 bases; nucleotides not matched to a gene: 10. CDR3 region: CASSPRGGAGVNEQFF. In DNA form, the CDR3 reads TGTGCCAGCTCACCCCGTGGTGGAGCGGGAGTCAATGAGCAGTTCTTC. Drawing the rest from reference TRBV18 and TRBJ2-1, the complete variable domain is NAGVMQNPRHLVRRRGQEARLRCSPMKGHSHVYWYRQLPEEGLKFMVYLQKENIIDESGMPKERFSAEFPKEGPSILRIQQVVRGDSAAYFCASSPRGGAGVNEQFFGPGTRLTVL.

This clonotype has at least ten counts. The rearrangement joins TRBV28 to TRBJ2-1; 7 bases align to TRBD1. The junction had 12 bases not matched to a gene; V was cut back by 5 bases and J by 8 bases. From germline, CDR1 is MDHEN and CDR2 SYDVKM. The CDR3 loop spans 15 amino acids. The CDR3: CASSPLDRAMDEQFF. The CDR3 nucleotides are TGTGCCAGCAGTCCTTTAGACAGGGCCATGGATGAGCAGTTCTTC.

At least ten counts were recorded for this clonotype. The chain recombines TRBV7-6 with TRBJ1-3, with a possible D match to TRBD1 (6 bases). The CDR3 extends over 16 amino acids. The germline CDR1 and CDR2 sequences are SGHVS and FNYEAQ. Deletions cut 4 bases from V and 2 bases from J, with 15 bases between. The CDR3 loop is CASSSSGTKAGNTIYF. CDR3 coding DNA: TGTGCCAGCAGCTCTTCCGGGACAAAGGCTGGAAACACCATATATTTT.

This clonotype was recorded many times. The chain carries TRBV12-3 or TRBV12-4 and TRBJ2-3; tentative D call: TRBD2 (5 bases). The CDR3 is made up of 14 amino acids. Trimming stripped 2 bases from V and 2 bases from J, with 8 bases between. CDR3 residues: CASSLWTFTDTQYF. In DNA, the CDR3 is TGTGCCAGCAGTTTATGGACTTTCACAGATACGCAGTATTTT.

This clonotype came up many times. The chain carries TRBV29-1 and TRBJ1-1; no clear D gene. This CDR3 region has 14 residues. CDR1 and CDR2 (germline): SQVTM, ANQGSEA. V was clipped by 6 bases and J by 1 base, with 15 bases between them. The CDR3 loop is CSVKPRLPNTEAFF. As DNA, the CDR3 is TGCAGCGTAAAGCCCCGATTGCCGAACACTGAAGCTTTCTTT.

The sample holds a few counts of this clonotype. The genes are TRBV4-2 and TRBJ2-2, with D perhaps TRBD2 (5 bases). Trimming removed 5 bases at V and 3 bases at J, with 19 bases between. The CDR3 is 17 residues long. CDR1 is LGHNA and CDR2 is YNFKEQ in the germline V gene. CDR3 loop: CASSAQTGSFYTGELFF. For the CDR3, the DNA is TGTGCCAGCAGCGCCCAAACTGGGAGTTTTTACACCGGGGAGCTGTTTTTT.

The rearrangement joins TRBV5-1 to TRBJ2-1; 9 bases map to TRBD2. The CDR3 loop spans 17 amino acids. Germline V gene data show CDR1 as SGHRS and CDR2 as YFSETQ. V lost 8 bases and J lost 8; bases outside the gene matches: 20. CDR3 sequence reads: CASSPGLAPAPGHEQFF. The CDR3, as DNA: TGCGCCAGTTCACCGGGACTAGCCCCCGCTCCTGGCCATGAGCAGTTCTTC. Looking up the rest from reference TRBV5-1 and TRBJ2-1 gives the full variable domain: KAGVTQTPRYLIKTRGQQVTLSCSPISGHRSVSWYQQTPGQGLQFLFEYFSETQRNKGNFPGRFSGRQFSNSRSEMNVSTLELGDSALYLCASSPGLAPAPGHEQFFGPGTRLTVL.

This clonotype was detected a few times. The chain has TRBV5-1 and TRBJ2-7, with unresolved D. CDR1 is SGHRS and CDR2 is YFSETQ in the germline V gene. V dropped 0 bases and J dropped 3 bases, with 10 bases sitting between them. This CDR3 has 14 amino acids. As DNA, the CDR3 is TGCGCCAGCAGCTTGGTCGGGCAGATCTACGAGCAGTACTTC. This translates into CASSLVGQIYEQYF.

This clonotype was counted only a few times. V usage is TRBV5-1 and J usage is TRBJ1-1; TRBD1 matches 12 bases. Germline trimming cut 6 bases from V and 1 base from J; bases unmatched to any gene: 10. The CDR3 is 17 residues long. The V gene's germline CDR1 is SGHRS and CDR2 YFSETQ. CDR3 nucleotides: TGCGCCAGCAAAAGGGGACAGGGGGCCCCTCGGAACACTGAAGCTTTCTTT. It translates to CASKRGQGAPRNTEAFF. Using reference TRBV5-1 and TRBJ1-1 for the parts outside the CDR3, the full variable domain is KAGVTQTPRYLIKTRGQQVTLSCSPISGHRSVSWYQQTPGQGLQFLFEYFSETQRNKGNFPGRFSGRQFSNSRSEMNVSTLELGDSALYLCASKRGQGAPRNTEAFFGQGTRLTVV.

This clonotype has at least ten counts. The chain recombines TRBV7-8 with TRBJ2-7; unclear D gene. V was cut by 0 bases and J by 5 bases, with 11 bases left in between. The CDR3 runs to 14 residues. Germline V gene sequence: CDR1 SGHVS, CDR2 FQNEAQ. The CDR3 DNA is TGTGCCAGCAGCTTAGCGGAAACCGCCCACGAGCAGTACTTC. It codes for CASSLAETAHEQYF.

There are a few counts of this clonotype. The chain joins TRBV10-3 to TRBJ2-7; 8 nucleotides line up with TRBD1. Germline V gene sequence: CDR1 ENHRY, CDR2 SYGVKD. This CDR3 comprises 13 residues. With V trimmed by 8 bases and J by 5 bases, 8 bases remained unmatched. This CDR3 reads CAIGQGVINEQYF. Here the CDR3 DNA reads TGTGCCATCGGACAGGGTGTTATCAACGAGCAGTACTTC.

The chain is built from TRBV20-1 and TRBJ2-5; 8 bases agree with TRBD2. J was trimmed by 2 bases and V by 6 bases; bases with no gene match: 11. CDR3 length: 15 residues. Per the germline V gene, CDR1 is DFQATT and CDR2 is SNEGSKA (reference sequence). CDR3 protein: CSAGGSGMRQETQYF. CDR3 DNA sequence: TGCAGTGCGGGGGGTAGCGGGATGAGACAAGAGACCCAGTACTTC.

The J gene is TRBJ1-6, the V gene TRBV12-3 or TRBV12-4; tentatively, D is TRBD1 (5 bases). The ends were cut back, 2 bases at V and 11 bases at J, with 19 bases in the middle. The CDR3 runs 16 residues. The CDR3 reads CASSLSLGTREAPLHF. CDR3 nucleotides: TGTGCCAGCAGTTTATCGTTAGGGACCCGGGAGGCACCCCTCCACTTT.

At least ten counts were recorded for this clonotype. This chain connects TRBV29-1 to TRBJ1-4; D is perhaps TRBD1 (5 bases). V shed 6 bases and J shed 6 bases, with 14 bases lying between them. Germline V gene data show CDR1 as SQVTM and CDR2 as ANQGSEA. The CDR3 has 13 residues. The CDR3 DNA sequence: TGCAGCGTCCGCCGGACATTGGATGAAAAACTGTTTTTT. Translating it yields CSVRRTLDEKLFF. The full variable domain, in which reference TRBV29-1 and TRBJ1-4 provide the parts outside the CDR3, is SAVISQKPSRDICQRGTSLTIQCQVDSQVTMMFWYRQQPGQSLTLIATANQGSEATYESGFVIDKFPISRPNLTFSTLTVSNMSPEDSSIYLCSVRRTLDEKLFFGSGTQLSVL.